A selection of T cell receptor beta chains follows, all from one sample in a study of blood T cells in healthy people across ages. TCRdb reprocessed the 5' RACE reads with MiXCR, giving one entry per CDR3 protein. The table shows roughly 800,000 distinct CDR3 sequences, with roughly 60% occurring only once. Specimen: blood. The source is a man aged 25 to 40 in good health. CDR3s include the opening cysteine and the closing phenylalanine or tryptophan. A D gene is named only where the DNA matches it firmly. Size values are once, few and many counts, or a class for expanded clones, and some rows have none.

v_gene	d_gene	abundance	j_gene	CDR3nt	CDR3aa
TRBV28	NA	NA	TRBJ2-3	TGTGCCAGCAGTCCAGACACCCGGGGCACAGATACGCAGTATTTT	CASSPDTRGTDTQYF
TRBV10-3	NA	NA	TRBJ1-2	TGTGCCATCAGTGTTCCAGGGGACTATGGCTACACCTTC	CAISVPGDYGYTF
TRBV7-7	TRBD2	NA	TRBJ2-1	TGTGCTAGCAGCTTAGACGAGGCGGGAGATGATCAGTTCTTC	CASSLDEAGDDQFF
TRBV12-3/TRBV12-4	TRBD2	NA	TRBJ2-3	TGTGCCAGCCCCCGGGGGGGGTCTAGCACAGATACGCAGTATTTT	CASPRGGSSTDTQYF
TRBV20-1	TRBD2	few	TRBJ2-7	TGCAGTGCTCCCCTAGCGGGAAGCTCCTACGAGCAGTACTTC	CSAPLAGSSYEQYF
TRBV29-1	TRBD2	NA	TRBJ2-1	TGCAGCGTTGTGAACGGGGGGGCCGGTGGGCAGTTCTTC	CSVVNGGAGGQFF
TRBV7-9	NA	NA	TRBJ1-2	TGTGCCAGCAGCTTACTGGGGGTCCATGGCTACACCTTC	CASSLLGVHGYTF
TRBV20-1	NA	NA	TRBJ1-5	TGCAGTGTCCCCAATTTGGGGATTAGCAATCAGCCCCAGCATTTT	CSVPNLGISNQPQHF
TRBV28	NA	NA	TRBJ1-1	TGTGCCAGCACTGGACAGCTAAATACAATGAACACTGAAGCTTTCTTT	CASTGQLNTMNTEAFF
TRBV7-6	NA	few	TRBJ2-5	TGTGCCAGCAGCGCTCGCCAGGGAAATAGGGGAGAGACCCAGTACTTC	CASSARQGNRGETQYF
TRBV20-1	TRBD1	NA	TRBJ1-6	TGCAGTGCTAGATCGCCGGGACAGGGGCCCGGACCCCTCCACTTT	CSARSPGQGPGPLHF
TRBV3-1	NA	NA	TRBJ1-5	TGTGCCAGCAGCCAAGAACGGAGTTTCTTCAATCAGCCCCAGCATTTT	CASSQERSFFNQPQHF
TRBV4-3	NA	NA	TRBJ2-3	TGCGCCAGCAGCCGGTCGTCGGGAACTCTAGGCACAGATACGCAGTATTTT	CASSRSSGTLGTDTQYF
TRBV12-3/TRBV12-4	TRBD2	NA	TRBJ2-1	TGTGCCAGCAGTTTTAATCTAGCGGGAGATGAGCAGTTCTTC	CASSFNLAGDEQFF
TRBV9	NA	NA	TRBJ1-4	TGTGCCAGCAGCGTAGCGGGAAACAGGAATGAAAAACTGTTTTTT	CASSVAGNRNEKLFF
TRBV25-1	NA	NA	TRBJ1-6	TGTGCCAGCACTTCAGGGCTCGGTTCACCCCTCCACTTT	CASTSGLGSPLHF
TRBV3-1	NA	NA	TRBJ1-1	TGTGCCAGCAGCCAAGATCTAGGGGACGGCTCCCGGGGCGGCACTGAAGCTTTCTTT	CASSQDLGDGSRGGTEAFF
TRBV4-3	TRBD1	NA	TRBJ1-1	TGCGCCAGCAGCCAACAGTGGGGACAGGTTAACACTGAAGCTTTCTTT	CASSQQWGQVNTEAFF
TRBV29-1	TRBD2	NA	TRBJ2-5	TGCAGCGTTGTATCTCGGCGGCTAGCGGGAAAGAGTGGGACCCAGTACTTC	CSVVSRRLAGKSGTQYF
TRBV6-2/TRBV6-3	TRBD1	few	TRBJ2-7	TGTGCCAGCAGCTCCTCCGGGACAGGGTCCTACGAGCAGTACTTC	CASSSSGTGSYEQYF